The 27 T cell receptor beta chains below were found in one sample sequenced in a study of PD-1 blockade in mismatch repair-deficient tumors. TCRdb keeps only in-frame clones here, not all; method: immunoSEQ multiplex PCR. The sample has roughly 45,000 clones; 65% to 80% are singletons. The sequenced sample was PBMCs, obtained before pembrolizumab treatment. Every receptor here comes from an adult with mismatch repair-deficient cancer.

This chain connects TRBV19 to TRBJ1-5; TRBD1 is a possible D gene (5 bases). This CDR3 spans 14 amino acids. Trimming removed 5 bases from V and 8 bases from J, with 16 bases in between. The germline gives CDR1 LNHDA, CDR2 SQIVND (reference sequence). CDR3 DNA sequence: TGTGCCAGTAGTTTTCTGGGAATAGGGGAGCCCCAGCATTTT. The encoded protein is CASSFLGIGEPQHF.

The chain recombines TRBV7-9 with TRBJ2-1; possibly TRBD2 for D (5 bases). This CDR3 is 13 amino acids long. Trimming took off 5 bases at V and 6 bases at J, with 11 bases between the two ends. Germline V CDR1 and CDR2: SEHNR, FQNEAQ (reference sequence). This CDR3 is CASSRSEVNEQFF. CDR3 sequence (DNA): TGTGCCAGCAGCCGTTCGGAGGTCAATGAGCAGTTCTTC.

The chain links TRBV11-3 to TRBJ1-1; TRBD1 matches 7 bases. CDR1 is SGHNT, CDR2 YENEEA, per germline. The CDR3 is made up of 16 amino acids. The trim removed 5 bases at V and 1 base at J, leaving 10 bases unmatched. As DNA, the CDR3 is TGTGCCAGCAGCCCAATGATGGGACAGTGGAACACTGAAGCTTTCTTT. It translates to CASSPMMGQWNTEAFF. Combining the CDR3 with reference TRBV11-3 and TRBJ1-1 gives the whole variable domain EAGVVQSPRYKIIEKKQPVAFWCNPISGHNTLYWYLQNLGQGPELLIRYENEEAVDDSQLPKDRFSAERLKGVDSTLKIQPAELGDSAVYLCASSPMMGQWNTEAFFGQGTRLTVV.

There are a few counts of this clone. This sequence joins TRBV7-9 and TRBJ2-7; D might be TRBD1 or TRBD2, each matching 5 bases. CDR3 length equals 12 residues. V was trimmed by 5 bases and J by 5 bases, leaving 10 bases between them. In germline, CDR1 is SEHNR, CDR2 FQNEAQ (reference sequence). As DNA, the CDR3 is TGTGCCAGCAGCGTCGAGGGGAACGAGCAGTACTTC. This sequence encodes CASSVEGNEQYF.

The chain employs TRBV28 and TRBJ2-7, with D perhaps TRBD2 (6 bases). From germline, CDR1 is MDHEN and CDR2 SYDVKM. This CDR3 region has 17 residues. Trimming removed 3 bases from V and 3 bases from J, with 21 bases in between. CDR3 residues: CASSFSGLWDSHYEQYF. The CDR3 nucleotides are TGTGCCAGCAGTTTTTCCGGACTTTGGGACTCGCACTACGAGCAGTACTTC.

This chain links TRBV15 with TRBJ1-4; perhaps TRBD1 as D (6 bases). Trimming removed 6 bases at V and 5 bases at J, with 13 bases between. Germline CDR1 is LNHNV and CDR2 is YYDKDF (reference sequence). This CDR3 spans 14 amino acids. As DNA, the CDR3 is TGTGCCACCAGGCCAGGGGATGAAAATGAAAAACTGTTTTTT. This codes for CATRPGDENEKLFF. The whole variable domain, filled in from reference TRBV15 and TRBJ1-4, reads DAMVIQNPRYQVTQFGKPVTLSCSQTLNHNVMYWYQQKSSQAPKLLFHYYDKDFNNEADTPDNFQSRRPNTSFCFLDIRSPGLGDTAMYLCATRPGDENEKLFFGSGTQLSVL.

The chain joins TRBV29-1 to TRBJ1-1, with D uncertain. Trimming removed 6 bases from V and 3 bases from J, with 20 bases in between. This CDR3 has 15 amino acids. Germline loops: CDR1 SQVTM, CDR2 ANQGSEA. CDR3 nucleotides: TGCAGCGTGGAGAGGTGGGTAGAGACGCACACTGAAGCTTTCTTT. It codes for CSVERWVETHTEAFF.

CDR3 amino acids: CARSLVSNTSGRAGTGELFF. CDR3 DNA: TGTGCCAGAAGCTTGGTTTCGAATACTAGCGGGAGGGCCGGTACCGGGGAGCTGTTTTTT. The genes are TRBV5-3 and TRBJ2-2; TRBD2 matches 13 bases. TRBV5-3 is an open reading frame, and its role is uncertain. CDR3 length equals 20 residues. V was pared by 0 bases and J by 5 bases, with 13 bases of the junction left unmatched.

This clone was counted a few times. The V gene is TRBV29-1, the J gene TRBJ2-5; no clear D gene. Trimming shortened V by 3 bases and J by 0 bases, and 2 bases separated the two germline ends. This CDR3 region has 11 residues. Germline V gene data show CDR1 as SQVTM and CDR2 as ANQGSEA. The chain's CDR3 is CSVDYQETQYF. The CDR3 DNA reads TGCAGCGTTGACTACCAAGAGACCCAGTACTTC.

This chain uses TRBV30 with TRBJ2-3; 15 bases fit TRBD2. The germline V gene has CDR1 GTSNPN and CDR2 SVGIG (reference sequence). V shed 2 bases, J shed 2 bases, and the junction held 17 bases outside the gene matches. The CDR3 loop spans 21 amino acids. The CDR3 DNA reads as TGTGCCTGGAGTCGGGCTTTTGGACTAGCGGGAGGGCCGAGTAACACAGATACGCAGTATTTT. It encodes CAWSRAFGLAGGPSNTDTQYF.

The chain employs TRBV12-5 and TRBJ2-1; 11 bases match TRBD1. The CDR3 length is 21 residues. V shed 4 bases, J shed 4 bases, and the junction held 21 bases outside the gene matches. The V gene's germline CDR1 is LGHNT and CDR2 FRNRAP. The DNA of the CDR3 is TGTGCTAGTGGTTCAAACCGCCCAAGGGACAGGGGGACCCAGTGGTACAATGAGCAGTTCTTC. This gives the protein CASGSNRPRDRGTQWYNEQFF.

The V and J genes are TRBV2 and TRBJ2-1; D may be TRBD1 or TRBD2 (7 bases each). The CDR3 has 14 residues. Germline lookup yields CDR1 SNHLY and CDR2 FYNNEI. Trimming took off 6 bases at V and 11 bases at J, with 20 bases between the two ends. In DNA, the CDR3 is TGTGCCAGCAGCGACCCCGGGGGAGGGGGCCAGCAGTTCTTC. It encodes CASSDPGGGGQQFF.

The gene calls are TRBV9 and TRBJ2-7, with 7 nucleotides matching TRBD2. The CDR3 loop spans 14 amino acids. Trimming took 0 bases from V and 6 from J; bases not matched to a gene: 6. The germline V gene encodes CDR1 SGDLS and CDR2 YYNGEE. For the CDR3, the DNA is TGTGCCAGCAGCGTAGGGGCGGGAGTAGCCGAGCAGTACTTC. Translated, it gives CASSVGAGVAEQYF.

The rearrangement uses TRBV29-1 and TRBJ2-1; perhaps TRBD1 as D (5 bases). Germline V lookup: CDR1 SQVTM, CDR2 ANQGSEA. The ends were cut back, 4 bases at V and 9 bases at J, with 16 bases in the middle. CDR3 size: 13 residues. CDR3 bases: TGCAGCGTTGGGGGCCCAGGGTCGGTTGAGCAGTTCTTC. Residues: CSVGGPGSVEQFF.

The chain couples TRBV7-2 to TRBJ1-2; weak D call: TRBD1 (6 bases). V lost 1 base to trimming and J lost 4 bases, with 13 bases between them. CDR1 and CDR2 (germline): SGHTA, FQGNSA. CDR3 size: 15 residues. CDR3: CASSLGGQPVYGYTF. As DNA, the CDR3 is TGTGCCAGCAGCTTAGGTGGACAGCCCGTCTATGGCTACACCTTC.

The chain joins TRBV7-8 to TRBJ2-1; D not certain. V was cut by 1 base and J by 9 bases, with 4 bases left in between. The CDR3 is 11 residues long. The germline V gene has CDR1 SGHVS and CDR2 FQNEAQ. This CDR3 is CASSLDGEQFF. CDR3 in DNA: TGTGCCAGCAGCTTAGATGGTGAGCAGTTCTTC.

The CDR3 here is CASSLGLSNTEAFF. The CDR3 coding sequence is TGTGCCAGCAGCTTAGGGTTATCTAACACTGAAGCTTTCTTT. The J gene is TRBJ1-1, the V gene TRBV5-5; D gene unclear. CDR1 is SGHKS and CDR2 is YYEKEE in the germline V gene (reference sequence). The V and J ends lost 2 bases and 2 bases respectively, with 10 bases between them. This CDR3 contains 14 residues.

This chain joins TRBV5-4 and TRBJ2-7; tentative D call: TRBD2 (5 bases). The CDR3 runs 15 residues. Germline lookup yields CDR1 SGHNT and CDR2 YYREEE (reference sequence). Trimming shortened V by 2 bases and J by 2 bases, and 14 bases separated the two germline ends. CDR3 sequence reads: CASSFVGERPYEQYF. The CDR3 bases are TGTGCCAGCAGCTTCGTCGGGGAAAGGCCCTACGAGCAGTACTTC.

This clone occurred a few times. DNA for the CDR3: TGTGCCAGCAGCGTAGCCCCGGGGGTCGGGGAGACCCAGTACTTC. Translation: CASSVAPGVGETQYF. The gene calls are TRBV9 and TRBJ2-5, with D possibly TRBD2 on 6 matching bases. Between the trimmed V and J ends, which lost 0 bases and 5 bases, there was a span of 14 bases. Germline V gives CDR1 SGDLS, CDR2 YYNGEE. The CDR3 is 15 residues long.

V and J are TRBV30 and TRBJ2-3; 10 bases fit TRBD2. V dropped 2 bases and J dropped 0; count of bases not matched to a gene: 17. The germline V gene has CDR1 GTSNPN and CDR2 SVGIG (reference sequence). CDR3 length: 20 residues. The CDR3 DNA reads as TGTGCCTGGAGTTCTGGCCTTCTAGCGGGAGAAAGGTATAGCACAGATACGCAGTATTTT. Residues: CAWSSGLLAGERYSTDTQYF.

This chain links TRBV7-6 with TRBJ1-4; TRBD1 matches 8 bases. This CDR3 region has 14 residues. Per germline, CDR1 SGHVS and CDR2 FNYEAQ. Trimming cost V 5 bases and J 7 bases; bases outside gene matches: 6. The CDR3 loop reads CASSPGGRSEKLFF. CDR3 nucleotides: TGTGCCAGCAGCCCAGGGGGCCGGAGTGAAAAACTGTTTTTT.

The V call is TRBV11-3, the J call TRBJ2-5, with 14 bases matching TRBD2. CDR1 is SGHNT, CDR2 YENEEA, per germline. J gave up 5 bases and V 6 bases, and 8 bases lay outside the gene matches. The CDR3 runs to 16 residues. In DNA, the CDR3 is TGTGCCAGCAGTACCAGGCGGACTAGCGGGAGGGAGACCCAGTACTTC. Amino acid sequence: CASSTRRTSGRETQYF.

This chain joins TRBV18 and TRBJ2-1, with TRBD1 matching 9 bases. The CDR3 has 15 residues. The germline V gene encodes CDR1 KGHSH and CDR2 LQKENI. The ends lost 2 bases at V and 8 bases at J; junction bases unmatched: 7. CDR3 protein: CASSPLRDRVYEQFF. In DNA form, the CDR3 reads TGTGCCAGCTCACCATTACGGGACAGGGTTTATGAGCAGTTCTTC.

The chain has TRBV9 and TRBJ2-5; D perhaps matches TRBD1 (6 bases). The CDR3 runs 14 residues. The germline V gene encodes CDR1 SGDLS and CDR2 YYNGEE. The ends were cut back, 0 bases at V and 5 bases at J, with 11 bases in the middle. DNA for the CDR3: TGTGCCAGCAGCGTAGAAGGGGGTTGGGAGACCCAGTACTTC. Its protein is CASSVEGGWETQYF.

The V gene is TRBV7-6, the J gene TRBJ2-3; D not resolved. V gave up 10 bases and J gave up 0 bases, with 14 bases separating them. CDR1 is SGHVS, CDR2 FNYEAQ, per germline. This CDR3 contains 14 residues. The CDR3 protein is CATSTGMSTDTQYF. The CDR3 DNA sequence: TGTGCCACAAGTACTGGGATGAGCACAGATACGCAGTATTTT.

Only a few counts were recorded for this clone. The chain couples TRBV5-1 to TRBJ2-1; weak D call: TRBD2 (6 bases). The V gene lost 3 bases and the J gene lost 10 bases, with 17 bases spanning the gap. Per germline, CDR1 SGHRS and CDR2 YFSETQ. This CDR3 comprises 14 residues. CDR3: CASSYSWRGEEQFF. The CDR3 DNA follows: TGCGCCAGCAGCTACAGCTGGAGGGGCGAGGAGCAGTTCTTC. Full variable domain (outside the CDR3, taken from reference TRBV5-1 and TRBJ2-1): KAGVTQTPRYLIKTRGQQVTLSCSPISGHRSVSWYQQTPGQGLQFLFEYFSETQRNKGNFPGRFSGRQFSNSRSEMNVSTLELGDSALYLCASSYSWRGEEQFFGPGTRLTVL.

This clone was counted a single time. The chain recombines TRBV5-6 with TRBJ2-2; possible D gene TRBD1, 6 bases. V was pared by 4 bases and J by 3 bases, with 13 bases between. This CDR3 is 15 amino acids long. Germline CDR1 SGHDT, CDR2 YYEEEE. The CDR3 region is CASSKWGRDTGELFF. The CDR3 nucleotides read TGTGCCAGCAGCAAATGGGGGCGAGACACCGGGGAGCTGTTTTTT.